This T cell receptor (beta chain) derives from a study of neurological immune-mediated disorders. In this sample, this clonotype turned up many times. TCRdb itself ran the 5' RACE reads through MiXCR, one entry per CDR3 protein. This sample yields approximately 19,000 distinct CDR3 sequences, of which over 12% are seen a single time; roughly 15% belongs to the top ten. This TCR derives from a female donor with HTLV-1-associated myelopathy (HAM/TSP). Sequenced input: PBMCs.

The CDR3 DNA follows: TGTGCCAGCAGCTTAGGGTTAGCGGGGGGATGGGTAGAGACCCAGTACTTC. It yields the protein CASSLGLAGGWVETQYF. The chain recombines TRBV7-2 with TRBJ2-5, with 10 bases matching TRBD2. CDR1 is SGHTA and CDR2 is FQGNSA in the germline V gene. Unmatched junction bases numbered 9, after V lost 1 base and J lost 4 bases. The CDR3 length is 17 residues.